Presented here are 26 T cell receptor beta chains from one specimen sequenced in a study of T cell clones after liver transplantation. Profiling relied on immunoSEQ multiplex PCR, and the TCRdb table lists in-frame clones only, not all of them. The sample holds tens of thousands of clones, approximately 86% seen once. The input for sequencing was CD4+ T cells from blood, taken 24 months after liver transplant. The receptors shown here come from a human patient who received a liver transplant. Some T cells could come from the graft donor.

The chain carries TRBV5-1 and TRBJ2-3; 12 positions agree with TRBD2. The CDR3 length is 17 residues. Unmatched junction bases numbered 7, after V lost 2 bases and J lost 3 bases. Germline CDR1 and CDR2: SGHRS and YFSETQ. CDR3 in amino acids: CASSLEPGLAGTDTQYF. The CDR3, as DNA: TGCGCCAGCAGCTTAGAACCTGGACTAGCGGGGACAGATACGCAGTATTTT.

The J gene is TRBJ2-1, the V gene TRBV5-1, with a tentative D call TRBD2 (6 bases). With 0 bases removed from V and 7 bases from J, the gap between germline ends came to 11 bases. CDR1 and CDR2 from the germline V gene are SGHRS and YFSETQ. This CDR3 has 14 residues. As DNA, the CDR3 is TGCGCCAGCAGCTTGGGACTAGAGAGGAATGAGCAGTTCTTC. It specifies CASSLGLERNEQFF.

The V call is TRBV4-2, the J call TRBJ1-4; no definite D call. V lost 1 base and J lost 12, with 15 bases in between. The CDR3 runs to 14 residues. From germline, CDR1 is LGHNA and CDR2 YNFKEQ. CDR3 bases: TGTGCCAGCAGCCAAGGCGGTACCCTCAAAGAACTGTTTTTT. Translating gives CASSQGGTLKELFF.

The chain carries TRBV11-2 and TRBJ1-3; D gene ambiguous. Germline CDR1 is SGHAT and CDR2 is FQNNGV. Trimming left V 4 bases short and J 4 bases short, with 8 bases between. The CDR3 runs to 13 residues. CDR3 nucleotides: TGTGCCAGCAGCTCGACAAGCGGAAACACCATATATTTT. This translates into CASSSTSGNTIYF. Together with reference TRBV11-2 and TRBJ1-3, the CDR3 gives the full variable domain: EAGVAQSPRYKIIEKRQSVAFWCNPISGHATLYWYQQILGQGPKLLIQFQNNGVVDDSQLPKDRFSAERLKGVDSTLKIQPAKLEDSAVYLCASSSTSGNTIYFGEGSWLTVV.

CDR3 sequence (DNA): TGTGCCAGCAGCCCGGAAATTCGGGCCACGGAAGATACGCAGTATTTT. It translates to CASSPEIRATEDTQYF. This chain connects TRBV5-4 to TRBJ2-3; D not resolved. This CDR3 has 16 amino acids. CDR1 and CDR2 (germline): SGHNT, YYREEE (reference sequence). Deletions cut 4 bases from V and 5 bases from J, with 20 bases between.

The V gene is TRBV9, the J gene TRBJ2-1; 7 bases agree with TRBD2. The germline V gene has CDR1 SGDLS and CDR2 YYNGEE. With 4 bases clipped from V and 6 bases from J, the junction kept 16 bases outside the gene matches. The CDR3 spans 17 residues. This CDR3 reads CASSLRPTSPRGNEQFF. DNA for the CDR3: TGTGCCAGCAGCCTCCGGCCGACTAGCCCTCGGGGCAATGAGCAGTTCTTC. Full variable domain (missing parts from reference TRBV9 and TRBJ2-1): DSGVTQTPKHLITATGQRVTLRCSPRSGDLSVYWYQQSLDQGLQFLIQYYNGEERAKGNILERFSAQQFPDLHSELNLSSLELGDSALYFCASSLRPTSPRGNEQFFGPGTRLTVL.

The genes are TRBV5-5 and TRBJ2-1, with D unresolved. Trimming shortened V by 1 base and J by 7 bases, and 12 bases separated the two germline ends. CDR3 length equals 14 residues. CDR1 is SGHKS, CDR2 YYEKEE, per germline (reference sequence). The CDR3 spells CASSLSNSINEQFF. The CDR3 coding sequence is TGTGCCAGCAGCTTGTCGAACAGCATTAATGAGCAGTTCTTC. The complete variable domain, with remaining parts taken from reference TRBV5-5 and TRBJ2-1, reads DAGVTQSPTHLIKTRGQQVTLRCSPISGHKSVSWYQQVLGQGPQFIFQYYEKEERGRGNFPDRFSARQFPNYSSELNVNALLLGDSALYLCASSLSNSINEQFFGPGTRLTVL.

The CDR3, as DNA: TGTGCCAGCAGTAAAACTAGCGGGAAGAGCACAGATACGCAGTATTTT. Translation: CASSKTSGKSTDTQYF. The rearrangement links TRBV25-1 to TRBJ2-3; TRBD2 agrees at 10 bases. Germline values: CDR1 MGHDK, CDR2 SYGVNS. The CDR3 length is 16 residues. Trimming cost V 5 bases and J 0 bases; bases outside gene matches: 5.

This clone has just a few counts. The chain couples TRBV11-2 to TRBJ2-2, with 10 bases fitting TRBD2. This CDR3 comprises 16 residues. Germline V CDR1 and CDR2: SGHAT, FQNNGV. J was trimmed by 4 bases and V by 5 bases; bases with no gene match: 7. CDR3 in amino acids: CASSRGLAVLTGELFF. CDR3 nucleotide sequence: TGTGCCAGCAGCAGAGGACTAGCGGTCCTCACCGGGGAGCTGTTTTTT.

The chain uses TRBV6-5 and TRBJ2-7; TRBD2 matches 13 bases. Per germline, CDR1 MNHEY and CDR2 SVGAGI. V gave up 6 bases and J gave up 6 bases; unmatched junction bases: 5. The CDR3 runs 14 residues. In nucleotides, the CDR3 is TGTGCCAGCAGACGGACTAGCGGGGGCGGCGAGCAGTACTTC. Translation: CASRRTSGGGEQYF.

The chain uses TRBV10-3 and TRBJ1-1, with no clear D. Trimming pared 8 bases from V and 4 bases from J, leaving 11 bases between. The CDR3 covers 12 residues. CDR1 ENHRY and CDR2 SYGVKD come from the germline V gene. The CDR3 sequence: CAIGLVSTEAFF. The CDR3 region has the DNA TGTGCCATCGGTTTAGTTTCCACTGAAGCTTTCTTT.

The V gene is TRBV18, the J gene TRBJ1-6; weak D call: TRBD1 (5 bases). V dropped 0 bases and J dropped 10 bases, with 13 bases sitting between them. This CDR3 is built from 15 residues. Germline loops: CDR1 KGHSH, CDR2 LQKENI. CDR3 amino acids: CASSPPLGVGSPLHF. The CDR3 DNA sequence: TGTGCCAGCTCACCACCCTTAGGGGTAGGATCACCCCTCCACTTT.

J is TRBJ1-3 and V is TRBV4-1, with 10 bases that match TRBD1. The length of the CDR3 is 17 residues. V was clipped by 4 bases and J by 2 bases; unmatched bases: 8. Germline loops: CDR1 MGHRA, CDR2 YSYEKL. The DNA for the CDR3 is TGCGCCAGCAGCCCACGACAGGGGGCGAAAACTGGAAACACCATATATTTT. This gives the protein CASSPRQGAKTGNTIYF.

This chain joins TRBV27 and TRBJ2-7; TRBD2 matches 12 bases. Trimming at V came to 5 bases and at J to 5 bases, leaving 16 bases not matched to a gene. The CDR3 has 18 amino acids. Per the germline V gene, CDR1 is MNHEY and CDR2 is SMNVEV (reference sequence). CDR3 sequence: CASSPRTSLAGGPNEQYF. CDR3 nucleotides: TGTGCCAGCAGTCCCCGGACTAGTCTAGCGGGAGGGCCCAACGAGCAGTACTTC.

The chain joins TRBV30 to TRBJ2-7; D is possibly TRBD1 or TRBD2 (5 bases each). Germline-derived CDR1 and CDR2 are GTSNPN and SVGIG (reference sequence). V was trimmed by 1 base and J by 6 bases, leaving 19 bases between them. The CDR3 totals 15 residues. CDR3 in amino acids: CAWSGTGPALIEQYF. The CDR3 DNA sequence: TGTGCCTGGAGTGGAACGGGACCAGCCCTCATCGAGCAGTACTTC.

This chain joins TRBV27 and TRBJ2-4, with 9 bases aligning to TRBD1. V lost 2 bases and J lost 3; bases outside the gene matches: 8. The CDR3 length is 17 residues. Per the germline V gene, CDR1 is MNHEY and CDR2 is SMNVEV (reference sequence). CDR3 sequence: CASSLQGTGRDKNIQYF. The DNA of the CDR3 is TGTGCCAGCAGTTTACAGGGGACAGGGAGGGACAAAAACATTCAGTACTTC.

The chain carries TRBV2 and TRBJ1-1; TRBD1 might be the D (5 bases). V was clipped by 7 bases and J by 0 bases, with 9 bases between them. Germline V CDR1 and CDR2: SNHLY, FYNNEI. The CDR3 runs to 13 residues. In DNA form, the CDR3 reads TGTGCCAGCACGAAGGGGCTGAACACTGAAGCTTTCTTT. Protein: CASTKGLNTEAFF. The full variable domain, its missing parts supplied by reference TRBV2 and TRBJ1-1, is EPEVTQTPSHQVTQMGQEVILRCVPISNHLYFYWYRQILGQKVEFLVSFYNNEISEKSEIFDDQFSVERPDGSNFTLKIRSTKLEDSAMYFCASTKGLNTEAFFGQGTRLTVV.

This clone was counted once. This chain uses TRBV10-3 with TRBJ2-1, with D perhaps matching TRBD2 (6 bases). The V end was cut by 7 bases, the J end by 2 bases, with 15 bases between. The CDR3 extends over 15 amino acids. CDR1 and CDR2 from the germline V gene are ENHRY and SYGVKD. Here the CDR3 reads CAITGGGETYNEQFF. The CDR3 DNA follows: TGTGCCATCACCGGGGGAGGCGAGACCTACAATGAGCAGTTCTTC.

The J gene is TRBJ2-7, the V gene TRBV7-9; D may be TRBD2 (6 bases). Germline V gene sequence: CDR1 SEHNR, CDR2 FQNEAQ (reference sequence). The CDR3 runs to 13 residues. V was pared by 4 bases and J by 3 bases, with 10 bases between. CDR3 sequence reads: CASSSWGDYEQYF. As DNA, the CDR3 is TGTGCCAGCAGCTCGTGGGGGGACTACGAGCAGTACTTC.

The chain couples TRBV15 to TRBJ2-7; D not resolved. Germline-derived CDR1 and CDR2 are LNHNV and YYDKDF (reference sequence). Trimming pared 0 bases from V and 9 bases from J, leaving 9 bases between. CDR3 length: 12 amino acids. The CDR3 region is CATSRDATAQYF. The CDR3 DNA reads TGTGCCACCAGCAGAGATGCTACAGCGCAGTACTTC.

The chain recombines TRBV14 with TRBJ2-5, with D possibly matching TRBD2 (5 bases). V shed 2 bases and J shed 5 bases, with 15 bases lying between them. CDR1 is SGHDN and CDR2 is FVKESK in the germline V gene. The CDR3 contains 15 residues. The CDR3 sequence is CASSQWVGKRETQYF. Here the CDR3 DNA reads TGTGCCAGCAGCCAATGGGTGGGAAAGCGGGAGACCCAGTACTTC.

This clone has only a few counts. The V call is TRBV19, the J call TRBJ2-2; 7 bases match TRBD1. The trim removed 4 bases at V and 4 bases at J, leaving 3 bases unmatched. CDR3 length: 14 residues. The germline V gene encodes CDR1 LNHDA and CDR2 SQIVND (reference sequence). The CDR3 DNA follows: TGTGCCAGTAGTAAGGGGGCAGCCACCGGGGAGCTGTTTTTT. Translating gives CASSKGAATGELFF.

The rearrangement links TRBV7-3 to TRBJ2-2; D gene ambiguous. The germline gives CDR1 SGHTA, CDR2 FQGTGA. The CDR3 length is 13 residues. Trimming took off 2 bases at V and 6 bases at J, with 7 bases between the two ends. Here the CDR3 reads CASSLVVSGELFF. The CDR3 DNA is TGTGCCAGCAGCTTAGTTGTATCCGGGGAGCTGTTTTTT.

This chain links TRBV2 with TRBJ2-5; D possibly corresponds to TRBD1 (5 bases). The V gene's germline CDR1 is SNHLY and CDR2 FYNNEI. The CDR3 is 15 residues long. V was clipped by 8 bases and J by 5 bases, with 21 bases between them. CDR3 loop: CASVRSRTRGETQYF. For the CDR3, the DNA is TGTGCCAGCGTTAGGTCGAGGACAAGGGGCGAGACCCAGTACTTC.

V gene TRBV21-1 combines with J gene TRBJ1-1; TRBD1, as called in the table, went unchecked against the DNA. TRBV21-1 is a documented pseudogene. CDR3 length: 15 residues. The CDR3 region is CAIRGQGRFNTEAFF. CDR3 nucleotides: TGTGCCATCAGGGGACAGGGGAGGTTCAACACTGAAGCTTTCTTT.

The chain combines TRBV6-6 with TRBJ1-5, with a weak D call TRBD1 (5 bases). The CDR3 contains 16 residues. V shed 4 bases and J shed 2 bases, with 15 bases lying between them. Germline CDR1 reads MNHNY; CDR2 reads SVGAGI (reference sequence). For the CDR3, the DNA is TGTGCCAGCAGTTCTTTGGCGGGGGATCGCAATCAGCCCCAGCATTTT. Translation: CASSSLAGDRNQPQHF.